Following are 24 T cell receptor beta chains from one sample sequenced in a study of early T cells in non-severe SARS-CoV-2 infection. TCRdb called the 5' RACE reads again in MiXCR, with one record for every CDR3 protein. The sample contains tens of thousands of distinct CDR3 sequences, 5.9% of which appear only once. Source: whole blood, taken at baseline. Receptors originate from an adult who was a healthcare worker with PCR-confirmed SARS-CoV-2 infection or an uninfected control (not recorded which).

This clonotype was seen many times. V usage is TRBV18 and J usage is TRBJ1-6; D is perhaps TRBD1 (5 bases). V dropped 1 base and J dropped 6 bases, with 10 bases sitting between them. Germline assignment: CDR1 KGHSH and CDR2 LQKENI. The CDR3 covers 15 residues. The DNA for the CDR3 is TGTGCCAGCTCACCACAGGACACAACTAATTCACCCCTCCACTTT. Its protein is CASSPQDTTNSPLHF. Using reference TRBV18 and TRBJ1-6 for the parts outside the CDR3, the full variable domain is NAGVMQNPRHLVRRRGQEARLRCSPMKGHSHVYWYRQLPEEGLKFMVYLQKENIIDESGMPKERFSAEFPKEGPSILRIQQVVRGDSAAYFCASSPQDTTNSPLHFGNGTRLTVT.

The genes are TRBV2 and TRBJ1-2; D gene unclear. Germline V lookup: CDR1 SNHLY, CDR2 FYNNEI. Trimming took off 10 bases at V and 2 bases at J, with 14 bases between the two ends. The CDR3 is 13 amino acids. The CDR3 reads CANSDPINYGYTF. CDR3 DNA: TGTGCCAACTCGGACCCGATCAACTATGGCTACACCTTC.

The sample holds many counts of this clonotype. V and J are TRBV28 and TRBJ1-2; D not certain. Trimming cost V 7 bases and J 5 bases, with 11 bases left between them. This CDR3 is 12 amino acids long. Germline CDR1 MDHEN, CDR2 SYDVKM. CDR3: CASTGGRYGYTF. For the CDR3, the DNA is TGTGCCAGCACCGGAGGGCGGTATGGCTACACCTTC.

This clonotype was observed a few times. This chain links TRBV29-1 with TRBJ1-1; no clear D gene. Deletions cut 4 bases from V and 1 base from J, with 13 bases between. The CDR3 is 14 amino acids. The germline CDR1 and CDR2 sequences are SQVTM and ANQGSEA. CDR3 protein: CSVGESGSNTEAFF. CDR3 DNA: TGCAGCGTTGGTGAAAGCGGGTCGAACACTGAAGCTTTCTTT.

In its sample, this clonotype was seen many times. This CDR3 is CAWSVPNSYNEQFF. In nucleotides, the CDR3 is TGTGCCTGGAGTGTACCCAACTCCTACAATGAGCAGTTCTTC. The chain combines TRBV30 with TRBJ2-1; D uncertain. The length of the CDR3 is 14 residues. Per germline, CDR1 GTSNPN and CDR2 SVGIG (reference sequence). Trimming removed 0 bases from V and 0 bases from J, with 6 bases in between.

This clonotype was detected ten times or more. The rearrangement joins TRBV24-1 to TRBJ1-2, with TRBD1 matching over 9 bases. V lost 7 bases, J lost 3 bases, and 11 bases stayed unmatched. Looked up from germline, CDR1 is KGHDR and CDR2 is SFDVKD. The CDR3 has 16 residues. This CDR3 is CATSHGQGPGYYGYTF. CDR3 coding DNA: TGTGCCACCAGCCACGGACAGGGGCCCGGCTACTATGGCTACACCTTC.

This clonotype came up many times. The J gene is TRBJ2-7, the V gene TRBV5-1; 10 positions match TRBD1. This CDR3 spans 15 amino acids. V was clipped by 4 bases and J by 4 bases; unmatched bases: 8. Per the germline V gene, CDR1 is SGHRS and CDR2 is YFSETQ. CDR3 sequence (DNA): TGCGCCAGCAGCCCGGAGACAGGGGGCTTATACGAGCAGTACTTC. This sequence encodes CASSPETGGLYEQYF. Using reference TRBV5-1 and TRBJ2-7 for the parts outside the CDR3, the full variable domain is KAGVTQTPRYLIKTRGQQVTLSCSPISGHRSVSWYQQTPGQGLQFLFEYFSETQRNKGNFPGRFSGRQFSNSRSEMNVSTLELGDSALYLCASSPETGGLYEQYFGPGTRLTVT.

This rearrangement joins TRBV9 to TRBJ2-1; D gene uncertain. V was clipped by 4 bases and J by 4 bases, with 18 bases between them. The CDR3 contains 16 residues. Germline V CDR1 and CDR2: SGDLS, YYNGEE. This CDR3 is CASSPLWRIAYNEQFF. CDR3 nucleotide sequence: TGTGCCAGCAGCCCCTTATGGCGGATAGCTTACAATGAGCAGTTCTTC.

Ten or more counts support this clonotype. V is TRBV5-8 and J is TRBJ2-5; D perhaps matches TRBD1 (5 bases). Germline-derived CDR1 and CDR2 are SGHTS and YDEGEE. The V gene lost 5 bases and the J gene lost 2 bases, with 10 bases spanning the gap. The CDR3 has 13 amino acids. CDR3 sequence: CASRRREQETQYF. The CDR3 nucleotides are TGTGCCAGCAGACGCAGGGAACAAGAGACCCAGTACTTC.

Points on this clonotype: One base away lies a much larger clone, so this may be a sequencing read error. The rearrangement joins TRBV2 to TRBJ2-3; the D is unclear. Germline V gene data show CDR1 as SNHLY and CDR2 as FYNNEI. CDR3 length: 13 amino acids. Trimming left V 5 bases short and J 4 bases short, with 10 bases between. The CDR3 bases are TGTGCCAGCAGTCTTCTTGAGGCAGATACGCAGTATTTT. It is translated as CASSLLEADTQYF.

This clonotype was found many times. This sequence joins TRBV12-3 or TRBV12-4 and TRBJ2-7; D might be TRBD2 (6 bases). Trimming pared 6 bases from V and 0 bases from J, leaving 15 bases between. The CDR3 is made up of 15 amino acids. The CDR3 region has the DNA TGTGCCAGCAGGCGGACGGGGGAAGGCTCCTACGAGCAGTACTTC. Protein: CASRRTGEGSYEQYF.

This clonotype showed up just a few times. The J gene is TRBJ1-2, the V gene TRBV6-1, with D possibly matching TRBD1 (6 bases). Trimming removed 0 bases at V and 4 bases at J, with 15 bases between. The germline V gene has CDR1 MNHNS and CDR2 SASEGT. There are 16 residues in the CDR3. The CDR3 region is CASSEASPGHLYGYTF. In DNA, the CDR3 is TGTGCCAGCAGTGAAGCATCCCCGGGACACCTCTATGGCTACACCTTC.

This clonotype was recorded a few times. The rearrangement joins TRBV5-1 to TRBJ2-3; D gene uncertain. The CDR3 length is 14 residues. V dropped 1 base and J dropped 2 bases, with 8 bases sitting between them. Germline assignment: CDR1 SGHRS and CDR2 YFSETQ. Here the CDR3 reads CASSLLLSTDTQYF. The CDR3 DNA reads as TGCGCCAGCAGCTTGCTCCTATCCACAGATACGCAGTATTTT.

The chain has TRBV2 and TRBJ1-2, with D maybe TRBD1 (5 bases). Germline CDR1 reads SNHLY; CDR2 reads FYNNEI. Between the trimmed V and J ends, which lost 4 bases and 5 bases, there was a span of 8 bases. The CDR3 is 12 residues long. The CDR3 here is CASSVTGYGYTF. In DNA, the CDR3 is TGTGCCAGCAGTGTCACAGGATATGGCTACACCTTC.

In its sample, this clonotype was seen many times. The rearrangement links TRBV2 to TRBJ1-6, with 11 nucleotides matching TRBD1. Trimming took 8 bases from V and 10 from J; bases not matched to a gene: 4. Germline CDR1 is SNHLY and CDR2 is FYNNEI. The CDR3 totals 13 residues. The CDR3 is CASGQGAGSPLHF. The CDR3 nucleotides are TGTGCCAGCGGACAGGGGGCAGGGTCACCCCTCCACTTT.

This clonotype has more than one count but fewer than ten. The V call is TRBV7-6, the J call TRBJ2-1, with D unclear. Trimming left V 1 base short and J 6 bases short, with 4 bases between. Germline CDR1 reads SGHVS; CDR2 reads FNYEAQ. The CDR3 spans 12 residues. The CDR3 region has the DNA TGTGCCAGCAGCTTAGGCCTCAATGAGCAGTTCTTC. Translation gives CASSLGLNEQFF.

This clonotype has ten or more counts. V and J are TRBV20-1 and TRBJ2-5; no firm D call. The CDR3 is 13 amino acids. V was pared by 3 bases and J by 4 bases, with 12 bases between. CDR1 DFQATT and CDR2 SNEGSKA come from the germline V gene (reference sequence). CDR3 nucleotides: TGCAGTGCTAGTTCACGGGTCGGAGAGACCCAGTACTTC. It codes for CSASSRVGETQYF.

At least ten counts were recorded for this clonotype. The rearrangement joins TRBV5-1 to TRBJ1-5, with TRBD1 matching over 7 bases. The CDR3 has 18 amino acids. Germline CDR1 reads SGHRS; CDR2 reads YFSETQ. The V gene end was trimmed by 4 bases and the J gene end by 0 bases; junction bases not matched to a gene: 13. CDR3 in amino acids: CASSPTGFYPYSNQPQHF. The CDR3 DNA follows: TGCGCCAGCAGCCCGACAGGGTTTTACCCTTATAGCAATCAGCCCCAGCATTTT.

The rearrangement uses TRBV20-1 and TRBJ2-1; TRBD2 is a possible D gene (6 bases). Germline CDR1 is DFQATT and CDR2 is SNEGSKA (reference sequence). CDR3 length equals 12 residues. Trimming stripped 1 base from V and 7 bases from J, with 8 bases between. CDR3 residues: CSARASGNEQFF. The CDR3 bases are TGCAGTGCTAGAGCCAGCGGGAATGAGCAGTTCTTC.

In DNA form, the CDR3 reads TGTGCCAGCAGCACACGCGACGGTTACCAAGAGACCCAGTACTTC. It encodes CASSTRDGYQETQYF. The chain combines TRBV28 with TRBJ2-5; D gene uncertain. This CDR3 region has 15 residues. Between the trimmed V and J ends, which lost 6 bases and 0 bases, there was a span of 14 bases. The germline V gene has CDR1 MDHEN and CDR2 SYDVKM. Filled out from reference TRBV28 and TRBJ2-5, the complete variable domain reads DVKVTQSSRYLVKRTGEKVFLECVQDMDHENMFWYRQDPGLGLRLIYFSYDVKMKEKGDIPEGYSVSREKKERFSLILESASTNQTSMYLCASSTRDGYQETQYFGPGTRLLVL.

This clonotype was seen many times. The gene calls are TRBV12-3 or TRBV12-4 and TRBJ2-3; no clear D. Between the trimmed V and J ends, which lost 1 base and 4 bases, there was a span of 15 bases. The CDR3 length is 16 residues. The CDR3 loop is CASSLVRTTEPDTQYF. Written as DNA, the CDR3 is TGTGCCAGCAGTTTAGTACGCACCACCGAACCAGATACGCAGTATTTT.

This clonotype has ten or more counts. V gene TRBV28 combines with J gene TRBJ2-7, with D possibly matching TRBD1 (5 bases). In germline, CDR1 is MDHEN, CDR2 SYDVKM. The CDR3 has 14 residues. Trimming stripped 2 bases from V and 3 bases from J, with 11 bases between. The CDR3 DNA follows: TGTGCCAGCAGTTTACTTACAGGAGTCTACGAGCAGTACTTC. Translation gives CASSLLTGVYEQYF.

The V gene is TRBV7-8, the J gene TRBJ1-2; D gene unclear. Trimming stripped 0 bases from V and 0 bases from J, with 2 bases between. This CDR3 region has 13 residues. The germline gives CDR1 SGHVS, CDR2 FQNEAQ. CDR3 residues: CASSLASNYGYTF. The CDR3 DNA is TGTGCCAGCAGCTTAGCCTCTAACTATGGCTACACCTTC.

This clonotype was counted a few times. The rearrangement joins TRBV18 to TRBJ2-4; tentative D call: TRBD1 (7 bases). The CDR3 contains 17 residues. Trimming cost V 3 bases and J 0 bases, with 15 bases left between them. The germline gives CDR1 KGHSH, CDR2 LQKENI. CDR3 nucleotide sequence: TGTGCCAGCTCACCGACTACAGGGGAGGCAGCCAAAAACATTCAGTACTTC. It encodes CASSPTTGEAAKNIQYF.